The 18 T cell receptor beta chains below were found in one sample sequenced in a study of breast tumors, draining lymph nodes, adjacent tissues. Breast cancer patients provided tissue from their axillary draining lymph nodes. TCRdb recomputed calls from the multiplex PCR reads with MiXCR, one row per CDR3 protein. In the table there are some 170,000 distinct CDR3 sequences, 33% of which are singletons. Sequencing used axillary lymph node tissue. The receptor source for this set is a female donor with breast cancer. Some clones in this sample may be carry-over from other donors' samples.

The V gene is TRBV12-3 or TRBV12-4, the J gene TRBJ2-6; a weak D match, TRBD1 (6 bases). This CDR3 spans 20 amino acids. The V end was cut by 3 bases, the J end by 1 base, with 22 bases between. CDR3 in amino acids: CASSFLQGPAPKSGANVLTF. The CDR3 DNA is TGTGCCAGCAGTTTTTTGCAGGGGCCCGCCCCGAAGTCTGGGGCCAACGTCCTGACTTTC.

Many counts were recorded for this clonotype. This chain connects TRBV20-1 to TRBJ2-1; possibly TRBD2 for D (5 bases). Germline V gives CDR1 DFQATT, CDR2 SNEGSKA (reference sequence). Trimming took off 5 bases at V and 1 base at J, with 9 bases between the two ends. This CDR3 region has 13 residues. The CDR3 region has the DNA TGCAGTGCTGGAACGGGGTCCTACAATGAGCAGTTCTTC. This translates into CSAGTGSYNEQFF.

This clonotype appeared a single time. This sequence may be a read error, since a much larger clone differs from it by one base. The chain carries TRBV6-5 and TRBJ2-1; D remains ambiguous. In germline, CDR1 is MNHEY, CDR2 SVGAGI. The CDR3 totals 15 residues. The V end was cut by 5 bases, the J end by 9 bases, with 20 bases between. The CDR3: CASSRRLGLLSEQFF. CDR3 sequence (DNA): TGTGCCAGCAGTCGGCGGCTAGGTCTTTTGAGTGAGCAGTTCTTC.

This clonotype was observed a few times. A much larger clone sits a single nucleotide away, making a read error possible. The genes are TRBV20-1 and TRBJ2-7; maybe TRBD2 (5 bases). V was pared by 3 bases and J by 0 bases, with 21 bases between. The V gene's germline CDR1 is DFQATT and CDR2 SNEGSKA (reference sequence). The CDR3 length is 17 residues. The CDR3: CSASDPSPRASSYEQYF. CDR3 nucleotide sequence: TGCAGTGCTAGTGACCCTTCCCCGCGGGCGAGCTCCTACGAGCAGTACTTC.

This clonotype appeared many times. The chain has TRBV9 and TRBJ2-2, with 9 nucleotides matching TRBD2. The CDR3 length is 14 residues. Germline assignment: CDR1 SGDLS and CDR2 YYNGEE. Trimming at V came to 4 bases and at J to 6 bases, leaving 4 bases not matched to a gene. The DNA for the CDR3 is TGTGCCAGCAGCCGACTAGCGGAGGCCGGGGAGCTGTTTTTT. Translation: CASSRLAEAGELFF.

V and J are TRBV9 and TRBJ1-2; 8 bases fit TRBD1. CDR1 and CDR2 (germline): SGDLS, YYNGEE. J lost 0 bases, V lost 4 bases, and 8 bases had no gene match. The CDR3 is made up of 16 amino acids. CDR3 protein: CASSLVGQGPNYGYTF. The CDR3, as DNA: TGTGCCAGCAGCTTAGTAGGACAGGGCCCTAACTATGGCTACACCTTC. Full variable domain (rest looked up from reference TRBV9 and TRBJ1-2): DSGVTQTPKHLITATGQRVTLRCSPRSGDLSVYWYQQSLDQGLQFLIQYYNGEERAKGNILERFSAQQFPDLHSELNLSSLELGDSALYFCASSLVGQGPNYGYTFGSGTRLTVV.

This clonotype has ten or more counts. J is TRBJ1-2 and V is TRBV27; D not certain. The V gene lost 3 bases and the J gene lost 4 bases, with 9 bases spanning the gap. The CDR3 is 13 amino acids. The V gene's germline CDR1 is MNHEY and CDR2 SMNVEV (reference sequence). CDR3 sequence: CASSLGSSYGYTF. The CDR3 region has the DNA TGTGCCAGCAGTTTGGGTAGCTCCTATGGCTACACCTTC.

The DNA for the CDR3 is TGCGCCAGCAGCCCCTCACGGGGGGAGATGTACCAAGAGACCCAGTACTTC. It yields the protein CASSPSRGEMYQETQYF. The gene calls are TRBV5-1 and TRBJ2-5; the match to TRBD2 covers 7 bases. The CDR3 totals 17 residues. Trimming removed 4 bases from V and 0 bases from J; junction bases left unmatched: 12. Germline V gene lookup returns CDR1 SGHRS and CDR2 YFSETQ.

For the CDR3, the DNA is TGTGCCAGCAGCATTTCCAGTTTCGGCTACACCTTC. Its translation: CASSISSFGYTF. The chain is built from TRBV6-2 or TRBV6-3 and TRBJ1-2, with D unclear. Germline assignment: CDR1 MNHEY and CDR2 SVGEGT. The CDR3 length is 12 residues. V shed 6 bases and J shed 8 bases, with 13 bases lying between them.

Only one count was recorded for this clonotype. As the CDR3 is not closed by the conserved phenylalanine or tryptophan, this likely results from a read error. V is TRBV20-1 and J is TRBJ2-5; the D call may be TRBD1 or TRBD2 (6 bases each). Germline CDR1 DFQATT, CDR2 SNEGSKA (reference sequence). The V and J ends lost 8 bases and 2 bases respectively, with 21 bases between them. The CDR3 is 15 residues long. CDR3 amino acids: CSTAEMGGRQETQYL. As DNA, the CDR3 is TGCAGTACTGCTGAGATGGGGGGCCGACAAGAGACCCAGTACCTC.

This clonotype turned up a few times. The chain combines TRBV12-3 or TRBV12-4 with TRBJ1-2, with D tentatively TRBD1 (6 bases). V was trimmed by 6 bases and J by 2 bases, leaving 10 bases between them. CDR3 size: 13 residues. CDR3 sequence (DNA): TGTGCCAGCAGCAAGGGGGAGAACTATGGCTACACCTTC. It specifies CASSKGENYGYTF.

This clonotype has a count of ten or more. This chain links TRBV6-2 or TRBV6-3 with TRBJ2-7; maybe TRBD1 (6 bases). The CDR3 contains 14 residues. The ends were cut back, 6 bases at V and 7 bases at J, with 19 bases in the middle. Germline V gene data show CDR1 as MNHEY and CDR2 as SVGEGT. The CDR3 sequence is CASRIQGGAWEQYF. The CDR3 region has the DNA TGTGCCAGCAGAATACAGGGTGGAGCCTGGGAGCAGTACTTC.

The chain couples TRBV5-1 to TRBJ2-3; 7 nucleotides agree with TRBD1. J gave up 2 bases and V 3 bases, and 12 bases lay outside the gene matches. The CDR3 has 17 residues. Germline loops: CDR1 SGHRS, CDR2 YFSETQ. CDR3 amino acids: CASSWDSSARTTDTQYF. The CDR3 DNA reads TGCGCCAGCAGCTGGGACAGCTCCGCTAGGACCACAGATACGCAGTATTTT.

This clonotype was detected a few times. A much larger clonotype is one base distant, so this may be a read error. The chain recombines TRBV14 with TRBJ1-2; possible D gene TRBD1, 5 bases. The length of the CDR3 is 15 residues. Germline V gene lookup returns CDR1 SGHDN and CDR2 FVKESK. CDR3 protein: CASSPYGADRYDYTF. The CDR3 DNA follows: TGTGCCAGCAGCCCCTATGGGGCAGATCGTTATGACTACACCTTC.

This clonotype was seen repeatedly, ten times or more. This sequence joins TRBV5-6 and TRBJ2-3; TRBD2 agrees at 10 bases. Germline values: CDR1 SGHDT, CDR2 YYEEEE. With V trimmed by 2 bases and J by 4 bases, 4 bases remained unmatched. CDR3 length: 15 residues. CDR3 in DNA: TGTGCCAGCAGCTTCAGCGGGGGGGGCCCAGATACGCAGTATTTT. It encodes CASSFSGGGPDTQYF.

This clonotype occurred many times. At one of its ends the junction is not consistent with the germline gene, which may arise from a read error. V usage is TRBV11-3 and J usage is TRBJ2-3; 11 nucleotides match TRBD2. CDR3 length: 14 amino acids. Germline CDR1 is SGHNT and CDR2 is YENEEA. The CDR3 spells CASSLAGGADTQYF. The CDR3 nucleotides read TGTGCCAGCAGTTTAGCGGGGGGGGCAGATACGCAGTATTTT.

About this clonotype: The CDR3 does not close with the conserved phenylalanine or tryptophan, likely indicating a read error. The chain uses TRBV7-2 and TRBJ2-3; 9 bases match TRBD2. Germline V gene data show CDR1 as SGHTA and CDR2 as FQGNSA. The CDR3 spans 17 residues. CDR3 in amino acids: CASSLESPGLAVDPQYC. In DNA form, the CDR3 reads TGTGCCAGCAGCTTAGAGTCCCCGGGACTAGCCGTAGATCCGCAGTATTGT.

The genes are TRBV4-1 and TRBJ1-2; no reliable D call. CDR1 is MGHRA, CDR2 YSYEKL, per germline. CDR3 length: 13 amino acids. With 2 bases removed from V and 6 bases from J, the gap between germline ends came to 10 bases. The CDR3 reads CASSQSPGDGYTF. The CDR3 region has the DNA TGCGCCAGCAGCCAATCGCCCGGGGATGGCTACACCTTC.